These 10 T cell receptor beta chains were all obtained from the same sample, sequenced in a study of cytotoxic CD8 clonotypes in ibrutinib-treated CLL. Profiling relied on immunoSEQ multiplex PCR, and the TCRdb table lists in-frame clones only, not all of them. This table has fewer than 400,000 clones, roughly 70% appearing once. Sample: PBMCs, taken after 36 months of ibrutinib treatment. These receptors all come from a human donor with chronic lymphocytic leukemia.

In this sample, this clone turned up once. The chain is built from TRBV6-5 and TRBJ1-3; D remains unclear. The CDR3 sequence is 16 residues long. V shed 2 bases and J shed 2 bases, with 13 bases lying between them. Germline V gives CDR1 MNHEY, CDR2 SVGAGI. CDR3 loop: CASSYRWEAPGNTIYF. CDR3 bases: TGTGCCAGCAGTTACCGTTGGGAGGCCCCTGGAAACACCATATATTTT.

The chain joins TRBV5-4 to TRBJ1-1; a weak D match, TRBD1 (6 bases). CDR1 is SGHNT, CDR2 YYREEE, per germline (reference sequence). The ends were cut back, 4 bases at V and 8 bases at J, with 27 bases in the middle. The CDR3 has 17 amino acids. This chain's CDR3 is CASSLDSPGSFLGEAFF. The CDR3 DNA reads as TGTGCCAGCAGCCTGGACAGCCCCGGGAGTTTTTTGGGGGAAGCTTTCTTT.

The chain links TRBV18 to TRBJ1-2; 7 nucleotides line up with TRBD1. Germline V gene data show CDR1 as KGHSH and CDR2 as LQKENI. The V segment lost 3 bases and the J segment 5 bases; nucleotides outside the gene matches: 12. This CDR3 has 16 amino acids. The DNA of the CDR3 is TGTGCCAGCTCACCTTCTGACAGGGCGCCCGGTTATGGCTACACCTTC. This encodes CASSPSDRAPGYGYTF.

Points on this clone: One junction end disagrees with the germline gene, perhaps due to a read error. This chain uses TRBV30 with TRBJ1-4; TRBD1 aligns across 7 bases. Germline CDR1 reads GTSNPN; CDR2 reads SVGIG (reference sequence). The CDR3 contains 14 residues. CDR3 residues: CSTLHPQGNEKLFF. The CDR3 DNA reads TGCTCAACTCTTCATCCACAGGGGAATGAAAAACTGTTTTTT.

The chain recombines TRBV10-1 with TRBJ2-7; TRBD2 matches at 11 bases. The V gene's germline CDR1 is WNHNN and CDR2 SYGVQD (reference sequence). V dropped 5 bases and J dropped 4; count of bases not matched to a gene: 7. The CDR3 length is 15 residues. The CDR3 nucleotides read TGCGCCAGCAGTCCATCTAGCGGGAGGTTTTACGAGCAGTACTTC. The encoded protein is CASSPSSGRFYEQYF.

In its sample, this clone was seen a few times. The chain joins TRBV18 to TRBJ2-7; 12 positions match TRBD1. The V gene's germline CDR1 is KGHSH and CDR2 LQKENI. The V and J ends lost 6 bases and 5 bases, in that order; junction bases with no gene match: 14. This CDR3 is built from 17 residues. CDR3 sequence: CASSRTRTGQGANEQYF. The DNA of the CDR3 is TGTGCCAGCTCGAGGACACGAACGGGACAGGGGGCCAACGAGCAGTACTTC.

V is TRBV29-1 and J is TRBJ2-2, with 10 bases lining up with TRBD2. V gave up 4 bases and J gave up 5 bases; unmatched junction bases: 4. Germline CDR1 reads SQVTM; CDR2 reads ANQGSEA. The CDR3 has 14 amino acids. The CDR3 sequence is CSVAASGRTGELFF. The CDR3, as DNA: TGCAGCGTTGCGGCTAGCGGGAGAACCGGGGAGCTGTTTTTT.

This clone was recorded only once. The rearrangement uses TRBV9 and TRBJ2-1; D is possibly TRBD1 or TRBD2 (6 bases each). The CDR3 spans 17 residues. V was cut by 0 bases and J by 7 bases, with 20 bases left in between. Germline CDR1 is SGDLS and CDR2 is YYNGEE. CDR3 DNA: TGTGCCAGCAGCGTAGGAAGCCCGGGCGCGGGACATAATGAGCAGTTCTTC. Protein sequence: CASSVGSPGAGHNEQFF.

About this clone itself: A read error may be the cause here, since a much bigger clone is one base away. The chain carries TRBV2 and TRBJ2-7, with a possible D match to TRBD1 (5 bases). The CDR3 spans 12 residues. The ends were cut back, 6 bases at V and 4 bases at J, with 10 bases in the middle. Per germline, CDR1 SNHLY and CDR2 FYNNEI. The CDR3 DNA reads TGTGCCAGCAGCTTAGGGGAATACGAGCAGTACTTC. The encoded protein is CASSLGEYEQYF.

This chain connects TRBV4-1 to TRBJ1-1; D call uncertain. The CDR3 contains 13 residues. CDR1 is MGHRA and CDR2 is YSYEKL in the germline V gene. The V and J ends lost 6 bases and 0 bases respectively, with 8 bases between them. CDR3 nucleotide sequence: TGCGCCAGCAGGCCCTCGGTGAACACTGAAGCTTTCTTT. Its protein is CASRPSVNTEAFF.